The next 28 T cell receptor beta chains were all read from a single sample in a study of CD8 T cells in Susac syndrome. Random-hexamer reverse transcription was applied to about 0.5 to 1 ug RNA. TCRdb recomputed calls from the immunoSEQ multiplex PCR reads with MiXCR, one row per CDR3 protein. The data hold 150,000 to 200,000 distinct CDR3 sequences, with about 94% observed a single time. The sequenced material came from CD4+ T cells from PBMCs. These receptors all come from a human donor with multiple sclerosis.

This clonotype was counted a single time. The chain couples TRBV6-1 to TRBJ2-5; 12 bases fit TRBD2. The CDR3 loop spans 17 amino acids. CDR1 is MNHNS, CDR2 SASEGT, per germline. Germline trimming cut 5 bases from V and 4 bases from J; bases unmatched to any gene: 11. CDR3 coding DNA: TGTGCCAGCAGTAGAGGGACTAGCGGGTCCTCCAGAGAGACCCAGTACTTC. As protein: CASSRGTSGSSRETQYF.

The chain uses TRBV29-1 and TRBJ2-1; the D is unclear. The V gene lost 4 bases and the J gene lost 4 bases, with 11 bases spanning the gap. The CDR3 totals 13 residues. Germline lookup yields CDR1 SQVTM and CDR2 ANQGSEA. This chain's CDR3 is CSVVPDSYNEQFF. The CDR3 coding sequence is TGCAGCGTTGTGCCCGATAGTTACAATGAGCAGTTCTTC.

DNA for the CDR3: TGTGCCAGCAGCCAAGTCACGACAGGGGGGCAAGAGACCCAGTACTTC. This encodes CASSQVTTGGQETQYF. The chain recombines TRBV4-2 with TRBJ2-5, with 9 bases aligning to TRBD1. V was clipped by 1 base and J by 2 bases; unmatched bases: 5. Germline CDR1 LGHNA, CDR2 YNFKEQ. This CDR3 contains 16 residues.

CDR3 in DNA: TGTGCCAGCAGCGTAGGGGGATCCATGAACACTGAAGCTTTCTTT. Its protein product is CASSVGGSMNTEAFF. V is TRBV9 and J is TRBJ1-1; D call uncertain. This CDR3 is 15 amino acids long. The germline V gene encodes CDR1 SGDLS and CDR2 YYNGEE. Trimming cost V 0 bases and J 0 bases, with 9 bases left between them.

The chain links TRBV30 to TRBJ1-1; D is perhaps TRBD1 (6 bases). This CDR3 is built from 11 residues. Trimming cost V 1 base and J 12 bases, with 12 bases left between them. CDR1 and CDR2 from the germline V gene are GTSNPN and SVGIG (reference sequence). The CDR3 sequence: CAWSGGGIPFF. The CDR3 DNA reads TGTGCCTGGAGTGGAGGGGGGATCCCTTTCTTT.

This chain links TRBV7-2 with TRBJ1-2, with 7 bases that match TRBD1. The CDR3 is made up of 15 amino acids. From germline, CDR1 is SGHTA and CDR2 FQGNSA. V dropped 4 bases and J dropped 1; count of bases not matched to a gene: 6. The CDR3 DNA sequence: TGTGCCAGCAGCTGGGGGACAGAGGTTAACTATGGCTACACCTTC. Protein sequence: CASSWGTEVNYGYTF.

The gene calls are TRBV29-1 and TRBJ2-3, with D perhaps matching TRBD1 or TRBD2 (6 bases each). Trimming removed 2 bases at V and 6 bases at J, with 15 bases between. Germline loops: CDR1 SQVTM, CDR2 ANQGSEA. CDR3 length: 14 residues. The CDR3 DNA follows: TGCAGCGTTGAATGGGGGGCACTCCGGGATACGCAGTATTTT. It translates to CSVEWGALRDTQYF.

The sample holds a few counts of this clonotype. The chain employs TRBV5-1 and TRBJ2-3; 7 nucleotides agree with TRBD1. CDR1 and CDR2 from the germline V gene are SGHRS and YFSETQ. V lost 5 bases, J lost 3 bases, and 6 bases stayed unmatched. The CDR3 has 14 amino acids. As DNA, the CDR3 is TGCGCCAGCAGGGGTGGACAGGCAACAGATACGCAGTATTTT. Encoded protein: CASRGGQATDTQYF.

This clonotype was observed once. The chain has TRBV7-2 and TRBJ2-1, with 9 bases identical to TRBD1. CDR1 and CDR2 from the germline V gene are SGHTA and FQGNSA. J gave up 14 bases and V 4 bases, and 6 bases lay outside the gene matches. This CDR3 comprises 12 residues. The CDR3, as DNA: TGTGCCAGCAGCTCCGTCCGGGACAGGGAGTTCTTC. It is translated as CASSSVRDREFF.

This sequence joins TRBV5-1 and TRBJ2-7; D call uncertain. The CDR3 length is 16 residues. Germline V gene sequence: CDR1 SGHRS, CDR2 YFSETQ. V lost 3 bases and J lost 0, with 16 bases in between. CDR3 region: CASSSLPIRSSYEQYF. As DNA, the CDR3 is TGCGCCAGCAGCTCACTACCGATACGGAGCTCCTACGAGCAGTACTTC.

CDR3 sequence reads: CSAMPDRDEQYF. The CDR3 DNA sequence: TGCAGTGCCATGCCCGACAGGGACGAGCAGTACTTC. V and J are TRBV20-1 and TRBJ2-7, with TRBD1 matching 7 bases. This CDR3 spans 12 amino acids. Trimming cost V 6 bases and J 5 bases; bases outside gene matches: 7. The V gene's germline CDR1 is DFQATT and CDR2 SNEGSKA (reference sequence).

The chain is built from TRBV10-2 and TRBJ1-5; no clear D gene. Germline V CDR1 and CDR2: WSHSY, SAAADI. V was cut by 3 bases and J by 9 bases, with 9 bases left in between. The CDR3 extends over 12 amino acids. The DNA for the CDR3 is TGCGCCAGCAGTGACCTCCGCGGGCCCCAGCATTTT. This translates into CASSDLRGPQHF.

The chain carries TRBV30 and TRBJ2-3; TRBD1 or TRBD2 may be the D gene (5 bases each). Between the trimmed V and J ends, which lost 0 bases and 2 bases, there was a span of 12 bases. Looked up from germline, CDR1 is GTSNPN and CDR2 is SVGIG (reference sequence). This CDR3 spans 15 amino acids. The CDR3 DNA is TGTGCCTGGAGTGTTGGAGAGGGACCCACAGATACGCAGTATTTT. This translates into CAWSVGEGPTDTQYF.

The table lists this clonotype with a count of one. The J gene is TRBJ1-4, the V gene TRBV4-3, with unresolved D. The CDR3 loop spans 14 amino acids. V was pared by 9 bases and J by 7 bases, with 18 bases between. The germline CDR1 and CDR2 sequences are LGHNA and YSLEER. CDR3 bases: TGCGCCAGTACTCTTCCCCGTAAACGTGAAAAACTGTTTTTT. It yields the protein CASTLPRKREKLFF.

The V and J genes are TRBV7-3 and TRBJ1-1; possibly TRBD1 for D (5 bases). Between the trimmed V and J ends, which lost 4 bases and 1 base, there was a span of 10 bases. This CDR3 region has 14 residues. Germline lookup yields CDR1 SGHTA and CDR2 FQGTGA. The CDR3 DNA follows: TGTGCCAGCAGCTCCCGGGGCGGGAACACTGAAGCTTTCTTT. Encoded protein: CASSSRGGNTEAFF.

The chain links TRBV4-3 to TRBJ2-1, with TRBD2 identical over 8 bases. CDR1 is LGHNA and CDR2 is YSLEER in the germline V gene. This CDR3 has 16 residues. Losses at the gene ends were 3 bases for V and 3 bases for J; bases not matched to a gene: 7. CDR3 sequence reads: CASSQGGLDLYNEQFF. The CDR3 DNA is TGCGCCAGCAGCCAGGGGGGACTAGACCTCTACAATGAGCAGTTCTTC.

The CDR3 spells CASSAQPDTTGGYTF. CDR3 nucleotide sequence: TGTGCCAGCAGCGCCCAGCCGGACACCACCGGCGGCTACACCTTC. This chain uses TRBV11-2 with TRBJ1-2; weak D call: TRBD1 (5 bases). Germline assignment: CDR1 SGHAT and CDR2 FQNNGV. Trimming took off 5 bases at V and 8 bases at J, with 21 bases between the two ends. The CDR3 is 15 residues long.

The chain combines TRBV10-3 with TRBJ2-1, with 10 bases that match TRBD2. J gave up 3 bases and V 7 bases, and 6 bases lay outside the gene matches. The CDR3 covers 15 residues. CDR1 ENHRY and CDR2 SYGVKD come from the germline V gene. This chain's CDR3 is CAITAGLANYNEQFF. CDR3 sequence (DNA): TGTGCCATCACCGCGGGACTAGCGAACTACAATGAGCAGTTCTTC.

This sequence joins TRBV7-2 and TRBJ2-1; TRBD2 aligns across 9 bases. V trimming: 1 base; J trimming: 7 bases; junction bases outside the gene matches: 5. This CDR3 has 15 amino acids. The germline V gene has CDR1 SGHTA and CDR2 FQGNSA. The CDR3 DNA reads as TGTGCCAGCAGCTTAGTGCGGGGGGGATTAAATGAGCAGTTCTTC. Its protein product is CASSLVRGGLNEQFF.

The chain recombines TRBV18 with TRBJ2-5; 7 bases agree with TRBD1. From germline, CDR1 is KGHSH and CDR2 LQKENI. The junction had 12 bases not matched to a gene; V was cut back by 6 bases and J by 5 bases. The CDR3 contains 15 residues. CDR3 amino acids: CASSRDRAQLETQYF. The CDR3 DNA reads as TGTGCCAGCTCCCGAGACAGGGCTCAGCTGGAGACCCAGTACTTC.

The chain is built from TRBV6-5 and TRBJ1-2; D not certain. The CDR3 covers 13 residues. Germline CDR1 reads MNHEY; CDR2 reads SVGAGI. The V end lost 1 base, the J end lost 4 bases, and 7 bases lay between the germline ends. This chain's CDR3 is CASSYYSGYGYTF. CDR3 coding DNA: TGTGCCAGCAGTTACTACAGCGGCTATGGCTACACCTTC.

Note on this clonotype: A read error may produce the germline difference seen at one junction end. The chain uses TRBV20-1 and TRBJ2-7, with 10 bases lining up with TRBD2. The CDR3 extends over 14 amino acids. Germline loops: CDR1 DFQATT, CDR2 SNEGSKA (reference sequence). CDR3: CSARDSASGRGLRF. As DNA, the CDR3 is TGCAGTGCTAGAGATTCGGCTAGCGGGAGAGGGTTGCGCTTC.

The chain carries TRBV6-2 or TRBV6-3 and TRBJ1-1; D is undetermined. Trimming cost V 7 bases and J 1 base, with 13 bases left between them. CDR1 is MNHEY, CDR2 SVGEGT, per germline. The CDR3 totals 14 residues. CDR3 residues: CASTRTRWNTEAFF. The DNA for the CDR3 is TGTGCCAGCACCCGTACCCGTTGGAACACTGAAGCTTTCTTT.

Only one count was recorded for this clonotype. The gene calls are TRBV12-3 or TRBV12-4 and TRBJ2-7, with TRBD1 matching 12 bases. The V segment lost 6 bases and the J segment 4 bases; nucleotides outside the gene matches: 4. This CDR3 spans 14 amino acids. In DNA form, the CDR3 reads TGTGCCAGCAGGGGACAGGGGGCAGGTTACGAGCAGTACTTC. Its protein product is CASRGQGAGYEQYF.

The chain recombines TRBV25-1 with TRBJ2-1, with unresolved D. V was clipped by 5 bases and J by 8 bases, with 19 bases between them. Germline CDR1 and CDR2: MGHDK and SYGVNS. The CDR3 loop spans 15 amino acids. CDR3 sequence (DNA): TGTGCCAGCAGTCGTCTGGACGGCGGCTTCCATGAGCAGTTCTTC. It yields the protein CASSRLDGGFHEQFF.

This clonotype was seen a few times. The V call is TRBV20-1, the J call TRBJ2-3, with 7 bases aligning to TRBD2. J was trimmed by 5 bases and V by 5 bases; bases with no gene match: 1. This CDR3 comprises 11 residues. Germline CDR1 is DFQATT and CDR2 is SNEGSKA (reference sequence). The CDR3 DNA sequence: TGCAGTGCTCGCGGGGGAGATACGCAGTATTTT. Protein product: CSARGGDTQYF.

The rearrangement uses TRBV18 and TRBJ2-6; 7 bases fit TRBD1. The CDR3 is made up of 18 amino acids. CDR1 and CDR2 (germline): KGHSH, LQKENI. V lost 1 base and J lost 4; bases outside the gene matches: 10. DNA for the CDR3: TGTGCCAGCTCACCACGTCCCGGGACAGCAGGCGGGGCCAACGTCCTGACTTTC. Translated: CASSPRPGTAGGANVLTF.

Here the CDR3 reads CASSHWTGGGETQYF. The DNA of the CDR3 is TGTGCCAGCAGTCACTGGACAGGGGGTGGTGAGACCCAGTACTTC. The chain combines TRBV6-2 or TRBV6-3 with TRBJ2-5; 10 bases fit TRBD1. CDR3 length: 15 residues. Germline CDR1 reads MNHEY; CDR2 reads SVGEGT. J lost 5 bases, V lost 5 bases, and 8 bases had no gene match.